The 10 T cell receptor beta chains in this list originate from one sample, sequenced in a study of T cells after yellow fever vaccination. TCRdb independently ran MiXCR on the 5' RACE reads; one entry per CDR3 protein. The sample includes a few hundred thousand distinct CDR3 sequences, about a sixth seen only once; the top ten take approximately 15%. The specimen comprised PBMCs, sampled roughly 5 days after the first yellow fever vaccination. These receptors came from a man younger than 30 who received the YFV17D yellow fever vaccine.

The sample holds many counts of this clonotype. The chain carries TRBV10-3 and TRBJ1-2; 7 bases align to TRBD1. CDR3 length: 15 amino acids. CDR1 is ENHRY, CDR2 SYGVKD, per germline. Unmatched junction bases numbered 8, after V lost 2 bases and J lost 5 bases. The CDR3 nucleotides read TGTGCCATCAGTGAGCCGGGGACAGACACTTATGGCTACACCTTC. Its protein is CAISEPGTDTYGYTF.

CDR3 loop: CASSLSGQGGLRTEAFF. The CDR3 region has the DNA TGTGCCAGCAGCTTAAGCGGACAGGGGGGGTTGAGGACTGAAGCTTTCTTT. J is TRBJ1-1 and V is TRBV13; 10 nucleotides line up with TRBD1. V shed 2 bases and J 5 bases; nucleotides not matched to a gene: 11. Germline-derived CDR1 and CDR2 are PRHDT and FYEKMQ (reference sequence). The CDR3 has 17 residues.

This chain connects TRBV7-3 to TRBJ1-4; possible D gene TRBD1, 5 bases. The germline V gene encodes CDR1 SGHTA and CDR2 FQGTGA. The CDR3 extends over 15 amino acids. Deletions cut 5 bases from V and 1 base from J, with 11 bases between. The CDR3: CASSPFGGTNEKLFF. The CDR3 region has the DNA TGTGCCAGCAGCCCCTTCGGGGGAACTAATGAAAAACTGTTTTTT.

This chain links TRBV7-2 with TRBJ2-5; 10 bases match TRBD1. The CDR3 length is 15 residues. Germline V gene lookup returns CDR1 SGHTA and CDR2 FQGNSA. Unmatched junction bases numbered 8, after V lost 5 bases and J lost 5 bases. CDR3 bases: TGTGCCAGCAGCCCAAGGCCGGGACAGGGGGAGACCCAGTACTTC. Its protein product is CASSPRPGQGETQYF. Full variable domain (missing parts from reference TRBV7-2 and TRBJ2-5): GAGVSQSPSNKVTEKGKDVELRCDPISGHTALYWYRQSLGQGLEFLIYFQGNSAPDKSGLPSDRFSAERTGGSVSTLTIQRTQQEDSAVYLCASSPRPGQGETQYFGPGTRLLVL.

This clonotype came up a few times. The chain uses TRBV5-1 and TRBJ2-7; TRBD2 aligns across 7 bases. V lost 4 bases and J lost 5; bases outside the gene matches: 9. This CDR3 spans 14 amino acids. CDR1 and CDR2 (germline): SGHRS, YFSETQ. DNA of the CDR3: TGCGCCAGCAGCAGAGGCGGGGGAAGAGACGAGCAGTACGTC. Translating it yields CASSRGGGRDEQYV.

The chain is built from TRBV7-6 and TRBJ2-7; maybe TRBD2 (6 bases). Trimming left V 2 bases short and J 5 bases short, with 25 bases between. The CDR3 extends over 18 amino acids. CDR1 is SGHVS, CDR2 FNYEAQ, per germline. The CDR3 DNA reads TGTGCCAGCAGCTTAATCCCGAGTGGGCAAGGGCGGGAAAACGAGCAGTACTTC. Translated: CASSLIPSGQGRENEQYF.

In its sample, this clonotype was seen a few times. The CDR3: CASSQVRGGANYGYTF. In DNA, the CDR3 is TGTGCCAGCAGCCAAGTCCGGGGGGGAGCTAACTATGGCTACACCTTC. The V gene is TRBV3-1, the J gene TRBJ1-2, with a possible D match to TRBD1 (5 bases). Trimming stripped 1 base from V and 0 bases from J, with 12 bases between. The germline V gene encodes CDR1 LGHDT and CDR2 YNNKEL (reference sequence). This CDR3 has 16 residues.

This clonotype was counted between two and nine times. The gene calls are TRBV9 and TRBJ2-3; D is possibly TRBD1 (5 bases). V was cut by 3 bases and J by 0 bases, with 23 bases left in between. Germline V gene lookup returns CDR1 SGDLS and CDR2 YYNGEE. This CDR3 has 19 residues. The CDR3 reads CASSASSNRMALSTDTQYF. The CDR3 nucleotides read TGTGCCAGCAGCGCCTCATCCAACAGGATGGCGCTTAGCACAGATACGCAGTATTTT.

The chain has TRBV7-2 and TRBJ1-5; possibly TRBD1 for D (6 bases). The CDR3 totals 14 residues. Trimming removed 2 bases at V and 5 bases at J, with 10 bases between. The V gene's germline CDR1 is SGHTA and CDR2 FQGNSA. CDR3 DNA sequence: TGTGCCAGCAGCTTACATGGGGGCGATCAGCCCCAGCATTTT. It yields the protein CASSLHGGDQPQHF. The full variable domain, its missing parts supplied by reference TRBV7-2 and TRBJ1-5, is GAGVSQSPSNKVTEKGKDVELRCDPISGHTALYWYRQSLGQGLEFLIYFQGNSAPDKSGLPSDRFSAERTGGSVSTLTIQRTQQEDSAVYLCASSLHGGDQPQHFGDGTRLSIL.

The rearrangement uses TRBV5-8 and TRBJ1-1; D gene ambiguous. Trimming stripped 0 bases from V and 4 bases from J, with 16 bases between. Germline assignment: CDR1 SGHTS and CDR2 YDEGEE. The CDR3 covers 16 residues. As DNA, the CDR3 is TGTGCCAGCAGCTTGGATCAGTCGAGGGCTCGCACTGAAGCTTTCTTT. It translates to CASSLDQSRARTEAFF.